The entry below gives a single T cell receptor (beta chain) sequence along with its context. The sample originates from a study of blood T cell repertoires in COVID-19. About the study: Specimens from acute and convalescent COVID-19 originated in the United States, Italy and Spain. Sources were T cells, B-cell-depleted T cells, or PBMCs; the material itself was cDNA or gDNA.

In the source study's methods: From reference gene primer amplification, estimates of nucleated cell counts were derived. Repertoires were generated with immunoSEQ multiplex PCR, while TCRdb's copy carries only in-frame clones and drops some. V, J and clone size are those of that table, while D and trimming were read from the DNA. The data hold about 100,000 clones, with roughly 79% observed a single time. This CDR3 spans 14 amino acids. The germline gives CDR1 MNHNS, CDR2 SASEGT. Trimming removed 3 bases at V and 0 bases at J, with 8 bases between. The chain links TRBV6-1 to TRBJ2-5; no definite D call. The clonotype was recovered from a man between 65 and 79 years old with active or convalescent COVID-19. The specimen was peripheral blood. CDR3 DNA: TGTGCCAGCAGTGATGACCGGGACCAAGAGACCCAGTACTTC. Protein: CASSDDRDQETQYF.